The rows below give T cell receptor beta chains drawn from one sample of a study of T cells after yellow fever vaccination. In TCRdb, the 5' RACE reads were re-called with MiXCR into one record per CDR3 protein. The profile shows over 100,000 distinct CDR3 sequences, 7% to 8.5% of them singletons. The sample was CD8+ T cells sorted from PBMCs, taken 45 days after the yellow fever booster vaccination. The receptors come from a man aged 25 to 40 who received the YFV17D yellow fever vaccine. Both conserved end residues are part of each CDR3. Each record gives: J gene, V gene, CDR3 protein.

j_gene: TRBJ2-3; v_gene: TRBV25-1; CDR3aa: CASSEARGADTQYF
j_gene: TRBJ1-2; v_gene: TRBV7-2; CDR3aa: CASSPSNLYGYTF
j_gene: TRBJ1-5; v_gene: TRBV11-2; CDR3aa: CASSLRFGFGGADQPQHF
j_gene: TRBJ2-7; v_gene: TRBV20-1; CDR3aa: CSALLLAETYEQYF
j_gene: TRBJ2-1; v_gene: TRBV7-2; CDR3aa: CASSPWREGSYNEQFF
j_gene: TRBJ2-3; v_gene: TRBV20-1; CDR3aa: CSAKGLVSTDTQYF
j_gene: TRBJ2-7; v_gene: TRBV20-1; CDR3aa: CSAYPPDSDYEQYF
j_gene: TRBJ2-7; v_gene: TRBV5-6; CDR3aa: CASSLFTSYEQYF
j_gene: TRBJ2-7; v_gene: TRBV30; CDR3aa: CAWSGGSYEQYF
j_gene: TRBJ2-1; v_gene: TRBV2; CDR3aa: CASSEGLGSSYNEQFF
j_gene: TRBJ2-7; v_gene: TRBV7-6; CDR3aa: CASSLTGAEQYF
j_gene: TRBJ2-3; v_gene: TRBV28; CDR3aa: CASKETGTGGTDTQYF
j_gene: TRBJ2-5; v_gene: TRBV7-9; CDR3aa: CASSPRQGPTQETQYF
j_gene: TRBJ2-5; v_gene: TRBV19; CDR3aa: CASSAHDSDQETQYF
j_gene: TRBJ2-7; v_gene: TRBV9; CDR3aa: CASSPPTSGVYEQYF
j_gene: TRBJ1-1; v_gene: TRBV20-1; CDR3aa: CSADPGNRDYTEAFF
j_gene: TRBJ1-2; v_gene: TRBV30; CDR3aa: CAPETLVFSGYTF
j_gene: TRBJ1-1; v_gene: TRBV13; CDR3aa: CASSFGTGNMNTEAFF
j_gene: TRBJ1-1; v_gene: TRBV29-1; CDR3aa: CSASGGTGFTEAFF
j_gene: TRBJ2-7; v_gene: TRBV5-1; CDR3aa: CASRQGAYYEQYF
j_gene: TRBJ1-2; v_gene: TRBV2; CDR3aa: CASSEALLGSGYTF
j_gene: TRBJ2-1; v_gene: TRBV24-1; CDR3aa: CATSDMDRGQGEQFF
j_gene: TRBJ2-5; v_gene: TRBV7-9; CDR3aa: CASSLIQTTQETQYF
j_gene: TRBJ2-1; v_gene: TRBV4-3; CDR3aa: CASSQDPGSYNEQFF